A single sample is the source of the 9 T cell receptor beta chains below, sequenced in a study of identifying expanded T cells in peripheral blood. Sequencing was performed with immunoSEQ multiplex PCR; in TCRdb, only in-frame clones are kept and a portion is missing. The sample lists some 77,000 clones; more than 75% were seen once. The sample was blood. The source is a person between 18 and 75 years old in good health.

As concerns this clone: This may come from a read error, since a much larger clone is one base off. The chain recombines TRBV4-2 with TRBJ2-3; 10 nucleotides agree with TRBD2. The CDR3 is made up of 15 amino acids. CDR1 and CDR2 from the germline V gene are LGHNA and YNFKEQ. After removal of 0 bases from V and 4 bases from J, the junction contained 1 base not matched to a gene. CDR3 bases: TGTGCCAGCAGCCAAGAGAGCGGGGGGGCAGATACGCAGTATTTT. As protein: CASSQESGGADTQYF.

V gene TRBV15 combines with J gene TRBJ2-1, with a tentative D call TRBD2 (6 bases). Trimming took off 8 bases at V and 0 bases at J, with 11 bases between the two ends. Germline V gives CDR1 LNHNV, CDR2 YYDKDF (reference sequence). CDR3 size: 14 residues. This CDR3 reads CATAGPLSYNEQFF. CDR3 nucleotide sequence: TGTGCCACCGCGGGACCCCTCTCCTACAATGAGCAGTTCTTC.

The rearrangement links TRBV5-4 to TRBJ2-3, with 7 bases identical to TRBD1. The V gene end was trimmed by 4 bases and the J gene end by 3 bases; junction bases not matched to a gene: 8. In germline, CDR1 is SGHNT, CDR2 YYREEE (reference sequence). The CDR3 totals 15 residues. The CDR3 DNA sequence: TGTGCCAGCAGCGCACCGGGACAGCAAACAGATACGCAGTATTTT. This encodes CASSAPGQQTDTQYF. Full variable domain (rest looked up from reference TRBV5-4 and TRBJ2-3): ETGVTQSPTHLIKTRGQQVTLRCSSQSGHNTVSWYQQALGQGPQFIFQYYREEENGRGNFPPRFSGLQFPNYSSELNVNALELDDSALYLCASSAPGQQTDTQYFGPGTRLTVL.

V is TRBV20-1 and J is TRBJ2-1; no clear D gene. CDR3 size: 11 residues. Between the trimmed V and J ends, which lost 2 bases and 5 bases, there was a span of 4 bases. Germline V lookup: CDR1 DFQATT, CDR2 SNEGSKA (reference sequence). DNA of the CDR3: TGCAGTGCTAGACTCAACAATGAGCAGTTCTTC. This gives the protein CSARLNNEQFF.

The V gene is TRBV28, the J gene TRBJ1-2; TRBD1 matches at 7 bases. Trimming cost V 6 bases and J 3 bases; bases outside gene matches: 7. The CDR3 runs 14 residues. The germline V gene encodes CDR1 MDHEN and CDR2 SYDVKM. The CDR3 reads CASRYDREDYGYTF. The CDR3 DNA is TGTGCCAGCAGGTACGACAGGGAAGACTATGGCTACACCTTC.

V usage is TRBV13 and J usage is TRBJ2-1; D uncertain. The germline V gene encodes CDR1 PRHDT and CDR2 FYEKMQ (reference sequence). CDR3 length: 13 residues. With 6 bases removed from V and 7 bases from J, the gap between germline ends came to 13 bases. CDR3 sequence (DNA): TGTGCCAGCAGTAACCCCCCCTTGAATGAGCAGTTCTTC. Translating it yields CASSNPPLNEQFF. Variable domain in full (rest from reference TRBV13 and TRBJ2-1): AAGVIQSPRHLIKEKRETATLKCYPIPRHDTVYWYQQGPGQDPQFLISFYEKMQSDKGSIPDRFSAQQFSDYHSELNMSSLELGDSALYFCASSNPPLNEQFFGPGTRLTVL.

V and J are TRBV5-6 and TRBJ2-3, with D uncertain. Germline CDR1 reads SGHDT; CDR2 reads YYEEEE. The CDR3 length is 14 residues. V shed 0 bases and J shed 0 bases, with 5 bases lying between them. CDR3 region: CASSLVSSTDTQYF. DNA for the CDR3: TGTGCCAGCAGCTTGGTTAGTAGCACAGATACGCAGTATTTT.

This clone was counted at least ten times. J is TRBJ1-1 and V is TRBV6-5, with TRBD1 identical over 7 bases. Germline-derived CDR1 and CDR2 are MNHEY and SVGAGI. Germline trimming cut 4 bases from V and 3 bases from J; bases unmatched to any gene: 2. There are 13 residues in the CDR3. The CDR3 loop is CASSWGTDTEAFF. The CDR3 bases are TGTGCCAGCAGTTGGGGGACAGACACTGAAGCTTTCTTT.

The rearrangement links TRBV6-1 to TRBJ1-5; 10 bases line up with TRBD1. Trimming removed 2 bases from V and 6 bases from J; junction bases left unmatched: 4. The CDR3 has 15 residues. Germline values: CDR1 MNHNS, CDR2 SASEGT. CDR3 residues: CASSEPGQGLQPQHF. Here the CDR3 DNA reads TGTGCCAGCAGTGAACCGGGACAGGGGCTTCAGCCCCAGCATTTT.